The clone carrying this T cell receptor (beta chain) was counted a few times. Its antigen remains unknown. This record belongs to a study of blood T cells in healthy people across ages. Study-level results: Among T cells, TCR beta diversity per million cells dropped roughly linearly as age rose.

The CDR3 has 15 residues. CDR1 and CDR2 (germline): SGHTA, FQGNSA. The second PCR ran roughly 7 to 12 cycles with a sample-barcoded 5' primer and J-beta primers. TCRdb called the 5' RACE reads again in MiXCR, with one record for every CDR3 protein. The sample has 1.5 million to 2 million distinct CDR3 sequences; roughly 43% are singletons. The sequencing input was blood. This rearrangement joins TRBV7-2 to TRBJ2-7; possible D gene TRBD2, 5 bases. The J call is doubtful: the DNA matches TRBJ2-5 better. The sequence derives from a human donor in good health. CDR3 nucleotide sequence: TGTGCCAGCAGCTTAAAGTTTAGACTACAAGAGACCCAGTACTTC. It translates to CASSLKFRLQETQYF.